Relative to its sample, the clone carrying this TCR beta chain is medium-sized. Its antigen is as yet unknown. The sample comes from a study of T-cell memory formation after mild COVID-19. General study findings and limits: Researchers report contracting CD4+ clones mostly in CM and EM, with CD8+ clones in EMRA.

TCRdb redid the calling of the 5' RACE reads with MiXCR, one entry per CDR3 protein. The table has approximately 670 distinct CDR3 sequences, around 34% seen once. The TCR comes from an adult who had mild COVID-19 (a few samples of this study predate the infection). Cell type and time point are not known. Specimen: PBMCs or a T cell subset sorted from them (not recorded which).

The CDR3 DNA sequence: TGCGCCAGCAGCCAGGGGACTAGCTCTGGGGCCAACGTCCTGACTTTC. It yields the protein CASSQGTSSGANVLTF. V gene TRBV4-1 combines with J gene TRBJ2-6, with TRBD2 matching 8 bases. The J segment lost 0 bases and the V segment lost 3 bases, leaving 1 base of the junction unmatched. The CDR3 runs to 16 residues. The germline CDR1 and CDR2 sequences are MGHRA and YSYEKL.